The rows below give T cell receptor beta chains drawn from one sample of a study of CD8 T cells in Susac syndrome. TCRdb itself ran the immunoSEQ multiplex PCR reads through MiXCR, one entry per CDR3 protein. This sample has 160,000 or so distinct CDR3 sequences; roughly 95% occur once, and the top ten carry 0.15%. What was sequenced was CD8+ T cells from PBMCs. These receptors were collected from a human donor with multiple sclerosis. Each CDR3 is given with its conserved first and last residue. D genes are given only for firm matches. Expanded clones are given a class, and other clones once, few, many or no size at all.

J gene | D gene | V gene | CDR3 length | clone size | CDR3 protein | CDR3 DNA
TRBJ1-3 | - | TRBV29-1 | 11 | - | CSVEDLGTIYF | TGCAGCGTTGAAGATCTGGGCACCATATATTTT
TRBJ1-4 | TRBD1 | TRBV9 | 14 | - | CASSATGGHEKLFF | TGTGCCAGCAGCGCCACAGGGGGCCATGAAAAACTGTTTTTT
TRBJ2-6 | TRBD1 | TRBV3-1 | 18 | - | CASSRSTGASSGANVLTF | TGTGCCAGCAGCCGGTCGACAGGGGCAAGCTCTGGGGCCAACGTCCTGACTTTC
TRBJ1-1 | - | TRBV11-2 | 14 | once | CASSLWVTGTEAFF | TGTGCCAGCAGCTTATGGGTTACGGGCACTGAAGCTTTCTTT
TRBJ2-3 | - | TRBV7-2 | 16 | - | CASTLSRGGSTDTQYF | TGTGCCAGCACCCTCTCAAGGGGGGGAAGCACAGATACGCAGTATTTT
TRBJ2-1 | TRBD1 | TRBV30 | 14 | once | CAWSSGQGINEQFF | TGTGCCTGGAGTTCGGGACAGGGAATCAATGAGCAGTTCTTC
TRBJ1-1 | - | TRBV3-1 | 12 | - | CASSRWDTEAFF | TGTGCCAGCAGCCGTTGGGACACTGAAGCTTTCTTT
TRBJ2-1 | TRBD2 | TRBV6-6 | 15 | once | CASSYLLAGFGEQFF | TGTGCCAGCAGTTACCTCCTAGCGGGGTTTGGTGAGCAGTTCTTC
TRBJ2-2 | - | TRBV14 | 16 | - | CASSQGYVGGTGELFF | TGTGCCAGCAGCCAAGGATATGTCGGGGGCACCGGGGAGCTGTTTTTT
TRBJ2-2 | - | TRBV29-1 | 12 | - | CSVEENTGELFF | TGCAGCGTTGAGGAGAACACCGGGGAGCTGTTTTTT
TRBJ1-1 | - | TRBV4-1 | 13 | once | CASSRISGTEAFF | TGCGCCAGCAGCCGCATTAGTGGGACTGAAGCTTTCTTT
TRBJ2-5 | - | TRBV3-1 | 14 | - | CASSQDIGGKTQYF | TGTGCCAGCAGCCAAGATATAGGGGGAAAGACCCAGTACTTC
TRBJ2-6 | - | TRBV9 | 17 | - | CASSVGLQISGANVLTF | TGTGCCAGCAGCGTAGGTTTACAGATCTCTGGGGCCAACGTCCTGACTTTC
TRBJ1-1 | - | TRBV30 | 13 | once | CAWSGQTNTEAFF | TGTGCCTGGAGTGGACAGACGAACACTGAAGCTTTCTTT
TRBJ1-1 | TRBD1 | TRBV3-1 | 16 | - | CASNPRPDRGSTEAFF | TGTGCCAGCAACCCTCGACCCGACAGGGGTTCCACTGAAGCTTTCTTT
TRBJ1-5 | - | TRBV21-1 | 15 | - | CASSKGGPYNQPQHF | TGTGCCAGCAGCAAAGGGGGCCCATATAATCAGCCCCAGCATTTT
TRBJ2-1 | TRBD1 | TRBV29-1 | 15 | - | CSFPALGQSYNEQFF | TGCAGCTTCCCCGCCTTGGGACAGAGCTACAATGAGCAGTTCTTC
TRBJ2-1 | - | TRBV2 | 17 | - | CASSELSRPSRGNEQFF | TGTGCCAGCAGTGAATTAAGTCGTCCTTCGAGGGGCAATGAGCAGTTCTTC
TRBJ2-7 | - | TRBV13 | 12 | once | CASSEGAYEQYF | TGTGCCAGCAGCGAGGGCGCCTACGAGCAGTACTTC
TRBJ2-1 | - | TRBV5-1 | 12 | - | CASSLTSYEQFF | TGCGCCAGCAGCTTGACTAGCTACGAGCAGTTCTTC
TRBJ2-3 | - | TRBV7-6 | 11 | - | CASSSTLAQYF | TGTGCCAGCAGCTCGACATTGGCGCAGTATTTT
TRBJ2-1 | TRBD2 | TRBV5-1 | 14 | - | CASSFSAGGSEQFF | TGCGCCAGCAGCTTCTCAGCGGGGGGGAGTGAGCAGTTCTTC
TRBJ2-2 | - | TRBV15 | 18 | - | CATSRDGSSGLSTGELFF | TGTGCCACCAGCAGAGATGGCAGTAGCGGCCTGAGCACCGGGGAGCTGTTTTTT
TRBJ2-1 | - | TRBV4-1 | 17 | once | CASSQEDRGAGLHEQFF | TGCGCCAGCAGCCAAGAAGATAGGGGGGCGGGTTTACATGAGCAGTTCTTC
TRBJ2-7 | - | TRBV2 | 15 | once | CASSETDTFPYEQYF | TGTGCCAGCAGTGAGACGGATACCTTCCCCTACGAGCAGTACTTC
TRBJ2-1 | TRBD2 | TRBV29-1 | 14 | - | CSVEATSGGHEQFF | TGCAGCGTTGAAGCGACTAGCGGGGGCCATGAGCAGTTCTTC
TRBJ1-1 | - | TRBV14 | 15 | - | CASSQDQGRNTEAFF | TGTGCCAGCAGCCAAGACCAGGGGAGGAACACTGAAGCTTTCTTT
TRBJ1-2 | - | TRBV4-1 | 15 | - | CASSQALISNYGYTF | TGCGCCAGCAGCCAAGCTCTGATCTCTAACTATGGCTACACCTTC
TRBJ2-5 | TRBD1 | TRBV9 | 14 | - | CASSVETGEETQYF | TGTGCCAGCAGCGTAGAAACAGGGGAGGAGACCCAGTACTTC
TRBJ2-2 | - | TRBV5-1 | 15 | once | CASSLGTQNTGELFF | TGCGCCAGCAGCTTGGGGACACAGAACACCGGGGAGCTGTTTTTT
TRBJ1-2 | - | TRBV5-4 | 16 | - | CASSLEYGEKDYGYTF | TGTGCCAGCAGCTTGGAGTATGGGGAGAAGGACTATGGCTACACCTTC
TRBJ2-5 | TRBD2 | TRBV20-1 | 15 | - | CSARKLAGAQETQYF | TGCAGTGCTAGGAAACTAGCGGGGGCCCAAGAGACCCAGTACTTC
TRBJ1-1 | - | TRBV27 | 14 | - | CASSLAGANTEAFF | TGTGCCAGCAGTTTAGCGGGGGCGAACACTGAAGCTTTCTTT
TRBJ2-5 | - | TRBV14 | 18 | - | CASSQDLVAGTRGETQYF | TGTGCCAGCAGCCAAGATCTTGTGGCGGGCACCCGGGGAGAGACCCAGTACTTC
TRBJ1-5 | TRBD1 | TRBV27 | 14 | - | CASSQTGKNQPQHF | TGTGCCAGCAGTCAGACAGGGAAAAATCAGCCCCAGCATTTT
TRBJ1-2 | - | TRBV6-5 | 12 | - | CASSLDNDGYTF | TGTGCCAGCAGCCTCGACAACGATGGCTACACCTTC
TRBJ1-2 | TRBD1 | TRBV29-1 | 14 | - | CSVAGQGSSHGYTF | TGCAGCGTGGCTGGACAGGGCTCTTCCCATGGCTACACCTTC
TRBJ2-3 | TRBD1 | TRBV2 | 15 | - | CASSVEGAGTDTQYF | TGTGCCAGCAGTGTAGAGGGGGCCGGCACAGATACGCAGTATTTT
TRBJ2-4 | - | TRBV30 | 15 | - | CAWSVLWGRENIQYF | TGTGCCTGGAGTGTACTATGGGGCAGGGAAAACATTCAGTACTTC
TRBJ1-2 | - | TRBV7-2 | 14 | once | CASSFDLPSYGYTF | TGTGCCAGCAGCTTCGATCTCCCTAGCTATGGCTACACCTTC
TRBJ2-1 | - | TRBV27 | 15 | - | CASSFEGGAVHEQFF | TGTGCCAGCAGTTTTGAGGGGGGGGCCGTCCATGAGCAGTTCTTC
TRBJ2-1 | TRBD2 | TRBV3-1 | 16 | - | CASSPHLAGAKNEQFF | TGTGCCAGCAGCCCCCACTTAGCGGGGGCTAAGAATGAGCAGTTCTTC
TRBJ1-1 | - | TRBV5-1 | 15 | - | CASSLWMSMNTEAFF | TGCGCCAGCAGCTTGTGGATGAGCATGAACACTGAAGCTTTCTTT
TRBJ2-5 | - | TRBV13 | 17 | once | CASSLTMGGGEGETQYF | TGTGCCAGCAGCCTGACCATGGGCGGTGGGGAAGGAGAGACCCAGTACTTC
TRBJ1-1 | - | TRBV5-6 | 14 | - | CASSGGTENTEAFF | TGTGCCAGCAGCGGCGGTACAGAGAACACTGAAGCTTTCTTT
TRBJ1-1 | - | TRBV30 | 11 | - | CAWSSVYRAFF | TGTGCCTGGAGTTCCGTTTATCGAGCTTTCTTT
TRBJ2-1 | - | TRBV5-1 | 15 | - | CASSLGSSLYNEQFF | TGCGCCAGCAGCTTGGGTAGCAGCCTGTACAATGAGCAGTTCTTC
TRBJ1-1 | TRBD1 | TRBV29-1 | 13 | - | CSVLEGGDTEAFF | TGCAGCGTTCTTGAAGGGGGCGACACTGAAGCTTTCTTT